These 32 T cell receptor beta chains were sequenced from one sample in a study of T-cell memory formation after mild COVID-19. TCRdb processed the 5' RACE reads anew with MiXCR; each CDR3 protein has one entry. Of approximately 290,000 distinct CDR3 sequences listed, 19% were seen once; the top ten hold more than 20%. The sequencing input was PBMCs or a T cell subset sorted from them (not recorded which). The receptors were sampled from a young man who had mild COVID-19 (a few samples of this study predate the infection). Cell type and time point are not known.

As to this clonotype: At one boundary the junction diverges from the germline segment, which might be a read error. The genes are TRBV12-3 or TRBV12-4 and TRBJ2-5, with 9 bases fitting TRBD2. This CDR3 is 13 amino acids long. DNA of the CDR3: TGCGCCAGCAGCCCGGGACTAGCAGAGACCCAGTACTTC. Its protein product is CASSPGLAETQYF.

This clonotype was seen more than once but under ten times. CDR3 DNA sequence: TGCGCCAGCAGCTTTGCTCAGAGCACTGAAGCTTTCTTT. Amino acid sequence: CASSFAQSTEAFF. The chain uses TRBV5-1 and TRBJ1-1; D is unclear. This CDR3 has 13 amino acids. Trimming shortened V by 2 bases and J by 4 bases, and 9 bases separated the two germline ends. CDR1 and CDR2 from the germline V gene are SGHRS and YFSETQ.

V and J are TRBV7-8 and TRBJ2-2, with D tentatively TRBD1 or TRBD2 (5 bases each). This CDR3 has 16 amino acids. Germline CDR1 reads SGHVS; CDR2 reads FQNEAQ. V was pared by 5 bases and J by 4 bases, with 17 bases between. CDR3 bases: TGTGCCAGCAGCCCGGGGACCAGGCTCATCACCGGGGAGCTGTTTTTT. It yields the protein CASSPGTRLITGELFF.

This chain uses TRBV6-1 with TRBJ2-5; 10 bases fit TRBD2. V shed 1 base and J 5 bases; nucleotides not matched to a gene: 4. Germline V gene lookup returns CDR1 MNHNS and CDR2 SASEGT. CDR3 length equals 15 residues. The CDR3 sequence: CASSEVGTSVETQYF. In DNA form, the CDR3 reads TGTGCCAGCAGTGAAGTTGGGACTAGCGTTGAGACCCAGTACTTC.

The rearrangement links TRBV3-1 to TRBJ1-5, with unresolved D. This CDR3 spans 15 amino acids. Germline V gene data show CDR1 as LGHDT and CDR2 as YNNKEL (reference sequence). V gave up 0 bases and J gave up 7 bases, with 13 bases separating them. The CDR3 bases are TGTGCCAGCAGCCAAGATCTCGGACTGTACCAGCCCCAGCATTTT. This codes for CASSQDLGLYQPQHF.

The V gene is TRBV12-3 or TRBV12-4, the J gene TRBJ2-3; D is unresolved. V dropped 6 bases and J dropped 2 bases, with 9 bases sitting between them. The CDR3 loop spans 13 amino acids. DNA for the CDR3: TGTGCCAGCAGCCAGGTCACCACAGATACGCAGTATTTT. Amino acids: CASSQVTTDTQYF.

This clonotype was found a few times. V is TRBV5-1 and J is TRBJ1-1, with D unresolved. The ends were cut back, 4 bases at V and 10 bases at J, with 14 bases in the middle. The CDR3 has 12 amino acids. CDR1 is SGHRS and CDR2 is YFSETQ in the germline V gene. The CDR3 protein is CASSPRGNGAFF. The DNA of the CDR3 is TGCGCCAGCAGCCCCCGGGGAAATGGAGCTTTCTTT.

This chain connects TRBV4-3 to TRBJ2-2; D gene ambiguous. CDR1 is LGHNA, CDR2 YSLEER, per germline. The CDR3 contains 14 residues. Trimming cost V 2 bases and J 5 bases, with 9 bases left between them. CDR3 sequence (DNA): TGCGCCAGCAGCCAAAATCTGGGGACCGGGGAGCTGTTTTTT. Translating gives CASSQNLGTGELFF.

The chain has TRBV7-6 and TRBJ2-1; 8 nucleotides align to TRBD2. This CDR3 spans 14 amino acids. The V gene's germline CDR1 is SGHVS and CDR2 FNYEAQ. V was pared by 2 bases and J by 8 bases, with 5 bases of the junction left unmatched. CDR3 in amino acids: CASSLLAGGDEQFF. DNA for the CDR3: TGTGCCAGCAGCTTACTTGCGGGGGGCGATGAGCAGTTCTTC.

V and J are TRBV5-1 and TRBJ1-3; 7 bases align to TRBD1. CDR1 is SGHRS and CDR2 is YFSETQ in the germline V gene. Trimming cost V 1 base and J 0 bases; bases outside gene matches: 7. The CDR3 extends over 17 amino acids. The CDR3 region is CASSLMFGQDSGNTIYF. DNA of the CDR3: TGCGCCAGCAGCTTGATGTTCGGACAGGACTCTGGAAACACCATATATTTT.

The chain employs TRBV5-1 and TRBJ2-1, with TRBD2 matching 12 bases. Germline V gene lookup returns CDR1 SGHRS and CDR2 YFSETQ. The V and J ends lost 7 bases and 6 bases, in that order; junction bases with no gene match: 8. This CDR3 has 15 amino acids. In nucleotides, the CDR3 is TGCGCCAGCGGGGACTCTAGCGGGGGGGGCAATGAGCAGTTCTTC. It encodes CASGDSSGGGNEQFF.

This sequence joins TRBV20-1 and TRBJ2-5; perhaps TRBD2 as D (6 bases). Germline-derived CDR1 and CDR2 are DFQATT and SNEGSKA (reference sequence). The CDR3 covers 15 residues. With 0 bases removed from V and 5 bases from J, the gap between germline ends came to 16 bases. This chain's CDR3 is CSARDGLAPRETQYF. The CDR3 DNA reads as TGCAGTGCTAGAGATGGGCTAGCGCCCCGGGAGACCCAGTACTTC.

The count of this clonotype is one. The chain is built from TRBV7-9 and TRBJ2-7; D not certain. The length of the CDR3 is 13 residues. Germline CDR1 SEHNR, CDR2 FQNEAQ (reference sequence). Deletions cut 5 bases from V and 2 bases from J, with 10 bases between. The CDR3 sequence is CASSPGPAYEQYV. DNA of the CDR3: TGTGCCAGCAGCCCCGGACCGGCCTACGAGCAGTACGTC.

This chain uses TRBV7-9 with TRBJ1-1; D unclear. Trimming took 11 bases from V and 6 from J, leaving 19 bases between them. There are 13 residues in the CDR3. Per germline, CDR1 SEHNR and CDR2 FQNEAQ (reference sequence). CDR3 protein: CALWTEAPAEAFF. The CDR3 bases are TGTGCCCTCTGGACGGAAGCTCCTGCTGAAGCTTTCTTT.

This chain links TRBV20-1 with TRBJ2-5; D is unclear. Germline lookup yields CDR1 DFQATT and CDR2 SNEGSKA (reference sequence). V lost 0 bases and J lost 3, with 17 bases in between. The CDR3 is 16 residues long. CDR3 region: CSARDPWYGNEETQYF. CDR3 bases: TGCAGTGCTAGAGACCCTTGGTACGGTAACGAAGAGACCCAGTACTTC.

The V gene is TRBV5-1, the J gene TRBJ2-7; 9 positions match TRBD1. CDR1 and CDR2 from the germline V gene are SGHRS and YFSETQ. J gave up 4 bases and V 5 bases, and 7 bases lay outside the gene matches. CDR3 size: 14 residues. CDR3 protein: CASSLGQGSYEQYV. CDR3 DNA: TGCGCCAGCAGTCTCGGACAGGGGTCGTACGAGCAGTACGTC.

This clonotype showed up just a few times. The chain has TRBV5-1 and TRBJ2-4, with 7 nucleotides matching TRBD1. This CDR3 is built from 13 residues. Germline CDR1 and CDR2: SGHRS and YFSETQ. The V gene end was trimmed by 4 bases and the J gene end by 3 bases; junction bases not matched to a gene: 1. The CDR3 region is CASSRDSKNIQYF. The CDR3 nucleotides read TGCGCCAGCAGCCGGGACAGCAAAAACATTCAGTACTTC. The variable domain in full, with the rest retrieved from reference TRBV5-1 and TRBJ2-4, is KAGVTQTPRYLIKTRGQQVTLSCSPISGHRSVSWYQQTPGQGLQFLFEYFSETQRNKGNFPGRFSGRQFSNSRSEMNVSTLELGDSALYLCASSRDSKNIQYFGAGTRLSVL.

V usage is TRBV6-5 and J usage is TRBJ1-1; 7 nucleotides match TRBD1. CDR1 and CDR2 from the germline V gene are MNHEY and SVGAGI. Trimming took 10 bases from V and 3 from J; bases not matched to a gene: 5. The CDR3 length is 12 residues. The CDR3 coding sequence is TGTGCCATACAGGGGAGGCACACTGAAGCTTTCTTT. Its translation: CAIQGRHTEAFF.

This clonotype was counted a few times. This sequence joins TRBV11-2 and TRBJ1-4; D unresolved. Trimming took off 7 bases at V and 2 bases at J, with 11 bases between the two ends. Germline V CDR1 and CDR2: SGHAT, FQNNGV. This CDR3 contains 14 residues. The CDR3: CASKEWVTNEKLFF. The CDR3, as DNA: TGTGCCAGCAAAGAATGGGTCACTAATGAAAAACTGTTTTTT.

The table lists this clonotype with a few counts. The chain employs TRBV5-1 and TRBJ2-3; TRBD2 agrees at 8 bases. The CDR3 sequence is 13 residues long. J lost 1 base, V lost 9 bases, and 4 bases had no gene match. Germline-derived CDR1 and CDR2 are SGHRS and YFSETQ. The CDR3 reads CATKAGGTDTQYF. CDR3 bases: TGCGCCACGAAAGCGGGAGGCACAGATACGCAGTATTTT.

V and J are TRBV7-2 and TRBJ2-5, with TRBD2 identical over 8 bases. The CDR3 length is 17 residues. Germline V CDR1 and CDR2: SGHTA, FQGNSA. J was trimmed by 5 bases and V by 5 bases; bases with no gene match: 16. The CDR3 is CASSLRLAPTPSETQYF. The CDR3 DNA sequence: TGTGCCAGCAGCCTTAGACTAGCGCCGACCCCATCGGAGACCCAGTACTTC.

In this sample, this clonotype turned up a few times. The chain links TRBV12-3 or TRBV12-4 to TRBJ1-6; no clear D gene. The CDR3 has 15 amino acids. V lost 7 bases and J lost 5, with 15 bases in between. Here the CDR3 DNA reads TGTGCCAGCACCCAGGAGACTGGTCATAATTCACCCCTCCACTTT. It translates to CASTQETGHNSPLHF.

V usage is TRBV6-5 and J usage is TRBJ1-1; D is unresolved. Deletions cut 5 bases from V and 11 bases from J, with 18 bases between. In germline, CDR1 is MNHEY, CDR2 SVGAGI. This CDR3 region has 13 residues. The CDR3 protein is CASSPGPWGIAFF. In nucleotides, the CDR3 is TGTGCCAGCAGTCCTGGGCCGTGGGGTATTGCTTTCTTT.

V is TRBV7-9 and J is TRBJ1-2; D possibly corresponds to TRBD1 (5 bases). The germline CDR1 and CDR2 sequences are SEHNR and FQNEAQ (reference sequence). This CDR3 comprises 11 residues. Trimming stripped 5 bases from V and 12 bases from J, with 13 bases between. The CDR3 DNA reads TGTGCCAGCAGCGCCCGGGGCCGTCACACCTTC. Its protein is CASSARGRHTF.

The chain is built from TRBV5-1 and TRBJ2-7, with 9 bases fitting TRBD1. The CDR3 is 14 amino acids. CDR1 is SGHRS, CDR2 YFSETQ, per germline. V lost 4 bases and J lost 3; bases outside the gene matches: 5. For the CDR3, the DNA is TGCGCCAGCAGCACCCGGGACAGGGACTACGAGCAGTACTTC. Translating gives CASSTRDRDYEQYF. Together with reference TRBV5-1 and TRBJ2-7, the CDR3 gives the full variable domain: KAGVTQTPRYLIKTRGQQVTLSCSPISGHRSVSWYQQTPGQGLQFLFEYFSETQRNKGNFPGRFSGRQFSNSRSEMNVSTLELGDSALYLCASSTRDRDYEQYFGPGTRLTVT.

In this sample, this clonotype turned up a few times. J is TRBJ2-7 and V is TRBV10-3; D is perhaps TRBD2 (6 bases). This CDR3 contains 14 residues. Trimming pared 0 bases from V and 3 bases from J, leaving 9 bases between. Looked up from germline, CDR1 is ENHRY and CDR2 is SYGVKD. CDR3 protein: CAISESRGDYEQYV. The CDR3 DNA is TGTGCCATCAGTGAGTCCCGCGGGGACTACGAGCAGTACGTC.

This clonotype has a count of ten or more. The rearrangement uses TRBV7-3 and TRBJ1-5; no clear D gene. The CDR3 runs to 13 residues. Per germline, CDR1 SGHTA and CDR2 FQGTGA. V lost 2 bases to trimming and J lost 6 bases, with 8 bases between them. The CDR3 region has the DNA TGTGCCAGCAGCTTAGATTTGGGTCAGCCCCAGCATTTT. It is translated as CASSLDLGQPQHF.

Only a few counts were recorded for this clonotype. The chain couples TRBV6-4 to TRBJ2-3; 11 positions agree with TRBD1. CDR1 and CDR2 from the germline V gene are MRHNA and SNTAGT. This CDR3 has 15 amino acids. J gave up 6 bases and V 6 bases, and 8 bases lay outside the gene matches. CDR3: CASSLRTGGPDTQYF. The CDR3 nucleotides read TGTGCCAGCAGCCTCAGGACAGGGGGCCCGGATACGCAGTATTTT.

The chain combines TRBV7-9 with TRBJ2-3, with a tentative D call TRBD2 (7 bases). Trimming left V 11 bases short and J 4 bases short, with 10 bases between. This CDR3 is built from 11 residues. CDR1 is SEHNR and CDR2 is FQNEAQ in the germline V gene (reference sequence). CDR3 region: CAGGGADTQYF. The CDR3 DNA reads as TGTGCCGGGGGGGGCGCAGATACGCAGTATTTT. Using reference TRBV7-9 and TRBJ2-3 for the parts outside the CDR3, the full variable domain is DTGVSQNPRHKITKRGQNVTFRCDPISEHNRLYWYRQTLGQGPEFLTYFQNEAQLEKSRLLSDRFSAERPKGSFSTLEIQRTEQGDSAMYLCAGGGADTQYFGPGTRLTVL.

The rearrangement links TRBV7-8 to TRBJ2-5; D is possibly TRBD1 (6 bases). Germline V lookup: CDR1 SGHVS, CDR2 FQNEAQ. The V and J ends lost 5 bases and 1 base respectively, with 14 bases between them. The CDR3 consists of 15 residues. CDR3 loop: CASSPSRDTQETQYF. The CDR3 DNA reads as TGTGCCAGCAGCCCGTCCCGGGACACCCAAGAGACCCAGTACTTC.

The V call is TRBV4-2, the J call TRBJ1-4; 12 bases are shared with TRBD1. V gave up 4 bases and J gave up 7 bases; unmatched junction bases: 10. Per the germline V gene, CDR1 is LGHNA and CDR2 is YNFKEQ. CDR3 length equals 17 residues. The CDR3 spells CASSPGQGAEEREKLFF. For the CDR3, the DNA is TGTGCCAGCAGCCCGGGACAGGGGGCGGAGGAACGTGAAAAACTGTTTTTT.

This clonotype turned up a few times. The rearrangement joins TRBV4-1 to TRBJ2-1; no reliable D call. Trimming stripped 0 bases from V and 10 bases from J, with 7 bases between. Germline CDR1 is MGHRA and CDR2 is YSYEKL. The CDR3 has 12 residues. The DNA of the CDR3 is TGCGCCAGCAGCCAAGAAGCCTTCGAGCAGTTCTTC. Its protein product is CASSQEAFEQFF.